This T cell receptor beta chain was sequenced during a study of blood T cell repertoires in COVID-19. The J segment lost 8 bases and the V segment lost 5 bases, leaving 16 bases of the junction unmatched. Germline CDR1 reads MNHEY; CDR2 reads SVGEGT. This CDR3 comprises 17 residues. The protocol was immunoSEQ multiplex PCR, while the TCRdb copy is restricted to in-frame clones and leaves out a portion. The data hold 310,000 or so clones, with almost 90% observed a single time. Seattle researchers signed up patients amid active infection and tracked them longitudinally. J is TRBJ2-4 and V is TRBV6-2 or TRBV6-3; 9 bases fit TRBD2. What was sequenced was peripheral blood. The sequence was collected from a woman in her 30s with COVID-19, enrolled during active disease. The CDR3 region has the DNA TGTGCCAGCAGTACTCTAGGACTAGCGACCCCAGGGCACATTCAGTACTTC. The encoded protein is CASSTLGLATPGHIQYF.